This TCR beta chain was identified in a study of T cell changes during pregnancy in multiple sclerosis. Method: immunoSEQ multiplex PCR; TCRdb's copy keeps in-frame clones and lacks some. The sample comprises approximately 92,000 clones, roughly 90% of which are singletons, and about 1.5% rests with the top ten. CDR3 length: 16 amino acids. CDR1 and CDR2 from the germline V gene are SGHDT and YYEEEE. V was clipped by 2 bases and J by 0 bases; unmatched bases: 3. The clonotype originates from a female donor with multiple sclerosis, enrolled in a pregnancy study. Material: peripheral blood, obtained in the first trimester of pregnancy. The chain uses TRBV5-6 and TRBJ2-2; TRBD1 aligns across 8 bases. The CDR3 reads CASSLQGQANTGELFF. In DNA form, the CDR3 reads TGTGCCAGCAGCTTACAGGGACAGGCGAACACCGGGGAGCTGTTTTTT.